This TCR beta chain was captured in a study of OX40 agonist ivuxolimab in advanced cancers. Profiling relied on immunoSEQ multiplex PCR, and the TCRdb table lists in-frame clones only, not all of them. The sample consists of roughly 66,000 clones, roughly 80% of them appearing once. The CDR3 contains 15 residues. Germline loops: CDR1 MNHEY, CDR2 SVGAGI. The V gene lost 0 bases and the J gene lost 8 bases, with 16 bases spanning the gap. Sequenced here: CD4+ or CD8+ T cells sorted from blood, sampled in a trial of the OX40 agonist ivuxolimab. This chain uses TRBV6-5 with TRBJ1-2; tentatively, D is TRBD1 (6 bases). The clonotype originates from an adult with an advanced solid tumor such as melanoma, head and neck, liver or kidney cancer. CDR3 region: CASSYSGTQGGGYTF. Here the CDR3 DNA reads TGTGCCAGCAGTTACTCCGGAACACAGGGTGGCGGCTACACCTTC.